This is a list of T cell receptor beta chains from one sample in a study of blood T cell repertoires in COVID-19. Only in-frame clones appear in the TCRdb table, and some are missing; sequencing was by immunoSEQ multiplex PCR. Here the sample spans around 100,000 clones, around 85% being singletons. Sequenced sample: peripheral blood. Receptors originate from a man aged 65-85 years with active or convalescent COVID-19. The CDR3 runs from the conserved cysteine through the conserved F or W.

TRBV5-1,14,CASSGGFGDNEQFF
TRBV7-2,15,CASSQTSGASDTQYF
TRBV6-1,14,CASRFDRGNTEAFF
TRBV19,15,CASSISYSPNQPQHF
TRBV27,16,CASRALAGIDSYEQYF
TRBV28,16,CASSPSGGPQNQPQHF
TRBV6-5,16,CASSYLAGQIAPEAFF
TRBV28,11,CAGGYRDGYTF
TRBV19,15,CASSIPGTANEKLFF
TRBV6-6,13,CASSRTFNEKLFF
TRBV5-4,13,CASSRRQTGELFF
TRBV7-2,15,CASSLSGRPYNEQFF
TRBV3-1/TRBV3-2,13,CASRRVGGETQYF
TRBV5-6,15,CASSPLGRGNSPLHF
TRBV19,15,CASSIAAGQNEKLFF
TRBV27,15,CASALGPSPYNEQFF
TRBV18,14,CASSPDQGYTEAFF
TRBV14,16,CASSSHFQGWGDTQYF
TRBV19,13,CASSSGKGNTIYF
TRBV10-3,15,CAISEQPSSYNEQFF
TRBV14,12,CANSAMNTEAFF
TRBV5-4,13,CASSVTGSYGYTF